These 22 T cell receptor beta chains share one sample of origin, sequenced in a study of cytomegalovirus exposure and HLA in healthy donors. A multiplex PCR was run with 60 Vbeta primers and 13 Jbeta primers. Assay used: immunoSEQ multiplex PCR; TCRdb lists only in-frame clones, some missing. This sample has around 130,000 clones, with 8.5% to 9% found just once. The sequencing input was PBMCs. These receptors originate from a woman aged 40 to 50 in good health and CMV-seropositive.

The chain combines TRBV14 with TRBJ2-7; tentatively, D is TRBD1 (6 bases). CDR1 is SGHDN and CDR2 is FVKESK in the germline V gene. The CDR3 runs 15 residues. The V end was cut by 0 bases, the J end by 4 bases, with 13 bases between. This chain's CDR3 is CASSQDRGTRYEQYF. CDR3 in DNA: TGTGCCAGCAGCCAAGATAGAGGGACACGATACGAGCAGTACTTC.

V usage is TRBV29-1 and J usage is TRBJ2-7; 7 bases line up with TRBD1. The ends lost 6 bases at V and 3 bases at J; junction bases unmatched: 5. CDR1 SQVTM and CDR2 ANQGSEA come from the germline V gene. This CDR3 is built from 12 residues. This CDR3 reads CSVLGQLYEQYF. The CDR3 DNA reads TGCAGCGTATTGGGACAGCTCTACGAGCAGTACTTC.

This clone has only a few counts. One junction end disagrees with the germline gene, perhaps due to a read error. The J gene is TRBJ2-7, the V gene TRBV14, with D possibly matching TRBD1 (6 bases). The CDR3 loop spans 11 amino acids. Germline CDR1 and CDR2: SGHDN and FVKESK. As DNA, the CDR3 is TGTGCCAGCAGCCGATCGGGACACACCCACTTC. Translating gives CASSRSGHTHF.

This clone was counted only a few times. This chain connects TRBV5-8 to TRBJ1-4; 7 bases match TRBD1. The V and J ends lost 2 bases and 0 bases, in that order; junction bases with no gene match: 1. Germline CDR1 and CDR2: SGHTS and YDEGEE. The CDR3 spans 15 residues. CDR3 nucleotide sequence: TGTGCCAGCAGCTTTGGGACAGCAACTAATGAAAAACTGTTTTTT. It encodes CASSFGTATNEKLFF.

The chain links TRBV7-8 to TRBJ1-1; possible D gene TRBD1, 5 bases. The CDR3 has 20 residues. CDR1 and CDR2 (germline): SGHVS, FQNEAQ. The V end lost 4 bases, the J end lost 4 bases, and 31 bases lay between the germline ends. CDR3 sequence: CASSSPPQTAGFAGGTEAFF. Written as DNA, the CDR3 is TGTGCCAGCAGCTCCCCTCCCCAGACAGCTGGGTTTGCCGGGGGCACTGAAGCTTTCTTT.

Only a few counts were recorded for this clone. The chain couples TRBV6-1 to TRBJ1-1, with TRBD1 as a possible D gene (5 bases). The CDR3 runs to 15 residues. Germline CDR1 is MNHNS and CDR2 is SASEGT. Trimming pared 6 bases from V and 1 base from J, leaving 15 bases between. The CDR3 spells CASSLGGHGNTEAFF. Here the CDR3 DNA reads TGTGCCAGCAGCCTGGGCGGACACGGGAACACTGAAGCTTTCTTT.

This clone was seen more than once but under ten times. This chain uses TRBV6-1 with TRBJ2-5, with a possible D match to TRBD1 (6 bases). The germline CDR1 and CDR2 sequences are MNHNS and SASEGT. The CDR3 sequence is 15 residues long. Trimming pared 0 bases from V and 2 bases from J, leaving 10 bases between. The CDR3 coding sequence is TGTGCCAGCAGTGAAGCGAGGGGGTTTCAAGAGACCCAGTACTTC. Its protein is CASSEARGFQETQYF.

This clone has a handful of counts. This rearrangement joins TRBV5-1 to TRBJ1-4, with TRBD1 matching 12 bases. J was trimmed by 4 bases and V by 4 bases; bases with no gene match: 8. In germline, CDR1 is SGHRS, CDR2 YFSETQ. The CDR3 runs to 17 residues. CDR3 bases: TGCGCCAGCAGCCGGGGACAGGGGGCATCGAATAATGAAAAACTGTTTTTT. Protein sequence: CASSRGQGASNNEKLFF.

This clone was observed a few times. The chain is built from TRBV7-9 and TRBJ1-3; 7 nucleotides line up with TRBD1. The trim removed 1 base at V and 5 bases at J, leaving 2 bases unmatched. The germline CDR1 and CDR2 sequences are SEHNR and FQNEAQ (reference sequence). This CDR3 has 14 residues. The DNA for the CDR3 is TGTGCCAGCAGCTTAGACAGGGGAAGAAACACCATATATTTT. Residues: CASSLDRGRNTIYF.

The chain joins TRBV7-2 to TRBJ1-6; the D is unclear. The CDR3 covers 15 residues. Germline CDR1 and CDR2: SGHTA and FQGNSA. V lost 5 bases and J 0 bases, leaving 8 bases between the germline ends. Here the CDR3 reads CASSGRSSYNSPLHF. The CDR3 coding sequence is TGTGCCAGCAGCGGAAGGAGCTCCTATAATTCACCCCTCCACTTT.

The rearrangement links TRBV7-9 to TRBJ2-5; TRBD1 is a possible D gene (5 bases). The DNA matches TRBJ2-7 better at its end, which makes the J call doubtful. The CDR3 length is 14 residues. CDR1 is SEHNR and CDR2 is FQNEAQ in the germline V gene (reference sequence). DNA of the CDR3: TGTGCCAGCAGCTTAGGGGGCTCTACCTACGAGCAGTACTTC. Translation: CASSLGGSTYEQYF.

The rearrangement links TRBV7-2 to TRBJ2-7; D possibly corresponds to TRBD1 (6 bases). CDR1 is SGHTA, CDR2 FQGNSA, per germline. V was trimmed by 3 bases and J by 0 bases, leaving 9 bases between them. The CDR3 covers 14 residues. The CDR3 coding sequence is TGTGCCAGCAGCTTTCGGACAGCCTCCTACGAGCAGTACTTC. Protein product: CASSFRTASYEQYF.

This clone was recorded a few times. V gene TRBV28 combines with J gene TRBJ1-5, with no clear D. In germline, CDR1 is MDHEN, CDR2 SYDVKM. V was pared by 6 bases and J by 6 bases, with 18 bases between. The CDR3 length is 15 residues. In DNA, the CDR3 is TGTGCCAGCAGCTCCCCGGACTTTTCAACTCAGCCCCAGCATTTT. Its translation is CASSSPDFSTQPQHF. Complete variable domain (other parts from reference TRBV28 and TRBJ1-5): DVKVTQSSRYLVKRTGEKVFLECVQDMDHENMFWYRQDPGLGLRLIYFSYDVKMKEKGDIPEGYSVSREKKERFSLILESASTNQTSMYLCASSSPDFSTQPQHFGDGTRLSIL.

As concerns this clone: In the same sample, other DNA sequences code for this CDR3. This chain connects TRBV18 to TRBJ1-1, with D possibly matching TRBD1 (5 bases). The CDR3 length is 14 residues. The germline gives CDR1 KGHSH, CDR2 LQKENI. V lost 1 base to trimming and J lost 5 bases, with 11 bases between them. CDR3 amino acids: CASSPRGGGTEAFF. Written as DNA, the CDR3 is TGTGCCAGCTCACCACGAGGCGGGGGGACTGAAGCTTTCTTT.

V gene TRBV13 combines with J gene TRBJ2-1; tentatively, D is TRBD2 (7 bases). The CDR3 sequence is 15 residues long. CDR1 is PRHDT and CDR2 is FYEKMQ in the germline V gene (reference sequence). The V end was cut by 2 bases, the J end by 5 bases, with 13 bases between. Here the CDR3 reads CASSLLGGAHNEQFF. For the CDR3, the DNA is TGTGCCAGCAGCTTACTGGGGGGGGCCCACAATGAGCAGTTCTTC.

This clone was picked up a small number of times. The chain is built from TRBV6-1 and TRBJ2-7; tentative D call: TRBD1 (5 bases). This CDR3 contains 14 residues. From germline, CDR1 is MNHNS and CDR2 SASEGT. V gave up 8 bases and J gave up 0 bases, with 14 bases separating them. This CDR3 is CASVGHLSSYEQYF. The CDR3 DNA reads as TGTGCCAGCGTAGGACACCTGAGCTCCTACGAGCAGTACTTC.

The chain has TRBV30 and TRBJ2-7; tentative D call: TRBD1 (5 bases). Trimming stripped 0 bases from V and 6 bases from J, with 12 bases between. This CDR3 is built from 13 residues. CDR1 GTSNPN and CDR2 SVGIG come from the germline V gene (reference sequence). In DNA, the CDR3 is TGTGCCTGGAGTGTAATAGGGGCTAGCGAGCAGTACTTC. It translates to CAWSVIGASEQYF.

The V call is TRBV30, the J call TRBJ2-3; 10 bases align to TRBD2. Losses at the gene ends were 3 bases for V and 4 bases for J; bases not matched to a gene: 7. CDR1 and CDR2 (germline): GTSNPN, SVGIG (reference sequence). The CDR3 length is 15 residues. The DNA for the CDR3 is TGTGCCTGGAGCGCGACTAGCGGGTGGGCAGATACGCAGTATTTT. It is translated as CAWSATSGWADTQYF.

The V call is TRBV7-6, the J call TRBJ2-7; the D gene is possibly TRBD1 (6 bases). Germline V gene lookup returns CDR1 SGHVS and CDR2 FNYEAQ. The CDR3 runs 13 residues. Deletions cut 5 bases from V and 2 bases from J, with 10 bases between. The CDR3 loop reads CASSRTEAYEQYF. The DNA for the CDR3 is TGTGCCAGCAGCAGGACAGAGGCCTACGAGCAGTACTTC. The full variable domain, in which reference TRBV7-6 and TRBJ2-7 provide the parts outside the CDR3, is GAGVSQSPRYKVTKRGQDVALRCDPISGHVSLYWYRQALGQGPEFLTYFNYEAQQDKSGLPNDRFSAERPEGSISTLTIQRTEQRDSAMYRCASSRTEAYEQYFGPGTRLTVT.

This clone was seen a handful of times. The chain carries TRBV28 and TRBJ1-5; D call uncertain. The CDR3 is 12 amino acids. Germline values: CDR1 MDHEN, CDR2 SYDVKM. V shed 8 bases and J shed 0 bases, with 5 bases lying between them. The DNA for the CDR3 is TGTGCCAGCGGCCTTAGCAATCAGCCCCAGCATTTT. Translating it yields CASGLSNQPQHF.

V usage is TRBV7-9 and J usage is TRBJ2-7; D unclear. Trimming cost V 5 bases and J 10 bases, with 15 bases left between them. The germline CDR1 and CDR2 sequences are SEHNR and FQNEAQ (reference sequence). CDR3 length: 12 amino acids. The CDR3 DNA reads TGTGCCAGCAGCGCCGGGTCCCAAGACCAGTACTTC. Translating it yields CASSAGSQDQYF.

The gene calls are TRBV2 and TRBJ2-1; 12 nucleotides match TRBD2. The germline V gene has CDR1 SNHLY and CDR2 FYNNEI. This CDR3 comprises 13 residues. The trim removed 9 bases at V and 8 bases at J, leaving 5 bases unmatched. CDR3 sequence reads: CARGLAGRDEQFF. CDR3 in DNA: TGTGCCAGAGGACTAGCGGGGAGGGATGAGCAGTTCTTC.